This T cell receptor beta chain was sequenced during a study of CD8+ T cells in alopecia areata. The V segment lost 2 bases and the J segment 1 base; nucleotides outside the gene matches: 1. Germline V CDR1 and CDR2: SQVTM, ANQGSEA. CDR3 length: 13 amino acids. As for this clone: Other DNA variants within this sample encode the same CDR3.

Regarding treatment: oral pan-JAK inhibitor, 5-10 mg twice daily. Following RNA extraction, reverse transcription yielded cDNA that acted as the sequencing template. Assay used: immunoSEQ multiplex PCR; TCRdb lists only in-frame clones, some missing. The sample has approximately 210,000 clones; approximately 72% are singletons. This chain links TRBV29-1 with TRBJ1-1; TRBD1 agrees at 7 bases. The TCR sequence derives from a human donor with alopecia areata. Sample: CD4+ T cells sorted from blood, taken at approximately week 42, from a patient treated with tofacitinib. This CDR3 is CSVEKGANTEAFF. For the CDR3, the DNA is TGCAGCGTTGAAAAGGGGGCGAACACTGAAGCTTTCTTT.